This entry is about one T cell receptor beta chain. A second about 6 to 12 cycle PCR used barcoded and J-beta primers. Every cDNA molecule bore a tag from a template-switch adaptor containing 12 random nucleotides. TCRdb recomputed calls from the 5' RACE reads with MiXCR, one row per CDR3 protein. This sample has hundreds of thousands of distinct CDR3 sequences, with under 70% found just once. This sample is drawn from a study of blood T cells in healthy people across ages. Overall study context: Template switching captured about one barcoded beta molecule per two T cells.

Total RNA, at least 6 micrograms per sample, came from PBMCs. This clonotype originated in a man in his sixties in good health. Sequenced sample: blood.

The CDR3 DNA sequence: TGTGCCAGCAGTGTGCAACCTCATGCTGAAGCTTTCTTT. Its protein is CASSVQPHAEAFF. The chain uses TRBV12-3 or TRBV12-4 and TRBJ1-1; no clear D. The CDR3 is made up of 13 amino acids. V lost 5 bases and J lost 6, with 13 bases in between.